This TCR beta chain stems from a study of STAT5B mutations in CD4+ large granular lymphocyte leukemia (dated by TCRdb to between 2021 and 2022). General notes on the study: Among the healthy controls, the CDR3 'QG' motif was associated with a particular HLA allele. The study compared the TCRbeta repertoires of patients with CD4+ T-cell large granular lymphocyte leukemia against the TCRbeta repertoires of healthy blood donors. Flow cytometry on FACSCanto II or FACSVerse showed that the purified fractions were more than 95% pure among lymphocytes. General findings and caveats noted by the study authors: Main leukemic clonotypes were private to each patient, although about 25% appeared at low frequency in other patients' non-leukemic repertoires. Greater clonality appeared to be present in CD4-sorted patient repertoires than in healthy CD4+ repertoires, and the difference was retained after the putative leukemic clones were removed. Enrichment of TRBV06-family usage was observed among the top patient clones (8/27) relative to healthy controls (2/35). The data were not HLA-matched, and the higher clonality in CD4+ T-LGLL than in CD8+ T-LGLL could be due to the relatively small sample size.

To note about this clone: The antigen this receptor binds is unknown. No quality values exist for individual bases; no much larger clone is one base distant.

The immunoSEQ assay at survey resolution was used to sequence TCRbeta rearrangements from genomic DNA. From the authors' description of their analysis: A lowest detectable productive clonotype frequency of 2.59 x 10-5 was observed in the TCR sequencing data. Only productive TCRbeta rearrangements, meaning sequences that were complete and in-frame, were kept for the analyses. Clonality for each sample was calculated as Simpson clonality in the immunoSEQ Analyzer version 3.0. Clones were binned by frequency as very rare, small, medium, large (1-20%) or hyperexpanded (>20%). Generation probabilities were estimated with OLGA 1.2.3, V-gene circos plots were made with VDJtools, specificities were looked up in VDJdb, and CDR3 motifs were identified with GLIPH. TCRdb stores this immuneACCESS table with in-frame sequences only. Part of the clones is absent; in the studies checked, under half of the shortfall reflects unresolved V genes, and no reason is known for the rest. Clonal size and the V and J genes are those of that table, whereas D and trimming came from the DNA. This sample lists over 30,000 clones; just over 75% were detected once. The biggest ten clones account for 6.5% to 9% of the sample.

Healthy controls were roughly 37 blood donors whose buffy coats came from the Finnish Red Cross blood service. All TCR-sequenced material derived from peripheral blood: patient blood samples and healthy donor buffy coats. Peripheral blood mononuclear cells were isolated by Ficoll-Hypaque gradient centrifugation. Magnetic purification was used to isolate CD4+ cells from the buffy coats of the healthy controls. The Gentra Puregene Cell and Tissue kit was used to extract genomic DNA, and a Qubit 2.0 fluorometer was used to measure the amount of genomic DNA. CDR1 and CDR2 are read off the germline V gene as SGHVS and FQNEAQ. The CDR3, cysteine through phenylalanine, is 15 amino acids long. Of the read, only the CDR3 DNA is kept; its 45 bases are in frame from base 1. V drops 1 base and J drops 2 bases, leaving 8 bases in between.

This TCR was recovered from a human donor in good health. In this chain, TRBV7-8 is recombined with TRBJ2-2; the D segment could be TRBD2, given 5 matching bases. The sample consisted of CD4+ T cells from blood buffy coats. The CDR3 in this case is CASSLGELNTGELFF. The nucleotide sequence is TGTGCCAGCAGCTTAGGGGAGCTAAACACCGGGGAGCTGTTTTTT.